A single sample gave rise to the 23 T cell receptor beta chains below, sequenced in a study of T-cell reconstitution after alpha-beta-depleted transplantation in children (TCRdb year 2016). Libraries were constructed by PCR. Instrument used: Illumina HiSeq 2500. TCR library preparation used molecular barcoding, with unique molecular identifiers applied to normalize quantification of the TCRbeta repertoire. The public reads were reprocessed in TCRdb via fastp at Q25 and MiXCR, keeping in-frame beta chains. Every distinct CDR3 protein forms one entry, paired with its most common genes and DNA. Recorded for this sample are about 610,000 distinct CDR3 sequences; under 12% of them occurred a single time. Of the sample, 4% to 5% is held by the ten largest clones. The material sequenced was PBMCs from the stem cell graft donor, taken from the stem cell graft. The receptors originated from a human donor who donated a stem cell graft to a child with acute myeloid leukemia.

This clonotype was observed at least ten times. The V gene is TRBV4-3, the J gene TRBJ2-2; the D gene is possibly TRBD1 (5 bases). The CDR3 totals 14 residues. Per the germline V gene, CDR1 is LGHNA and CDR2 is YSLEER. The V gene lost 1 base and the J gene lost 4 bases, with 7 bases spanning the gap. The CDR3 region has the DNA TGCGCCAGCAGCCAAGGACAGCGCACCGGGGAGCTGTTTTTT. Translated: CASSQGQRTGELFF.

This clonotype occurred many times. This sequence joins TRBV12-3 or TRBV12-4 and TRBJ2-1; TRBD2 agrees at 8 bases. V was pared by 3 bases and J by 11 bases, with 9 bases of the junction left unmatched. CDR3 length: 14 residues. The CDR3 sequence: CASSFGLAGPQQFF. CDR3 bases: TGTGCCAGCAGTTTCGGACTAGCAGGACCCCAGCAGTTCTTC.

This clonotype came up many times. The chain has TRBV5-1 and TRBJ1-1; D remains ambiguous. The germline V gene encodes CDR1 SGHRS and CDR2 YFSETQ. Trimming took off 0 bases at V and 2 bases at J, with 5 bases between the two ends. This CDR3 comprises 13 residues. In DNA form, the CDR3 reads TGCGCCAGCAGCTTGGACAGCAACACTGAAGCTTTCTTT. As protein: CASSLDSNTEAFF.

V usage is TRBV4-3 and J usage is TRBJ2-7; TRBD2 agrees at 14 bases. The V gene end was trimmed by 3 bases and the J gene end by 8 bases; junction bases not matched to a gene: 3. This CDR3 is 14 amino acids long. The germline gives CDR1 LGHNA, CDR2 YSLEER. CDR3 region: CASSQGTSGSKQYF. For the CDR3, the DNA is TGCGCCAGCAGCCAGGGGACTAGCGGGAGTAAGCAGTACTTC.

This clonotype was seen repeatedly, ten times or more. The chain recombines TRBV7-2 with TRBJ2-7; no clear D gene. The CDR3 loop spans 14 amino acids. Germline V CDR1 and CDR2: SGHTA, FQGNSA. With 1 base removed from V and 6 bases from J, the gap between germline ends came to 13 bases. CDR3 DNA sequence: TGTGCCAGCAGCTTAGGAGCCCGGATGGGCGAGCAGTACTTC. Translation: CASSLGARMGEQYF.

The chain employs TRBV6-6 and TRBJ2-7, with 9 nucleotides matching TRBD1. The V gene's germline CDR1 is MNHNY and CDR2 SVGAGI (reference sequence). The CDR3 spans 13 residues. With 7 bases clipped from V and 4 bases from J, the junction kept 5 bases outside the gene matches. The CDR3 sequence: CASTRTGAYEQYF. CDR3 in DNA: TGTGCCAGCACCAGGACAGGGGCGTACGAGCAGTACTTC.

The table lists this clonotype with a few counts. The chain carries TRBV5-4 and TRBJ2-5, with D perhaps matching TRBD1 or TRBD2 (5 bases each). The CDR3 extends over 14 amino acids. From germline, CDR1 is SGHNT and CDR2 YYREEE (reference sequence). V dropped 3 bases and J dropped 3 bases, with 12 bases sitting between them. CDR3 sequence reads: CASSSPGPKETQYF. DNA of the CDR3: TGTGCCAGCAGCTCACCGGGACCGAAAGAGACCCAGTACTTC.

This clonotype has ten or more counts. The chain employs TRBV20-1 and TRBJ2-3; tentative D call: TRBD2 (6 bases). Germline V gives CDR1 DFQATT, CDR2 SNEGSKA (reference sequence). Deletions cut 3 bases from V and 1 base from J, with 11 bases between. CDR3 length: 14 residues. The CDR3 coding sequence is TGCAGTGCTAGGGTGTCTAGCGGCACAGATACGCAGTATTTT. Its translation is CSARVSSGTDTQYF.

V usage is TRBV29-1 and J usage is TRBJ2-3; 10 nucleotides match TRBD2. The CDR3 totals 15 residues. Germline V CDR1 and CDR2: SQVTM, ANQGSEA. The ends lost 3 bases at V and 4 bases at J; junction bases unmatched: 7. The CDR3 nucleotides are TGCAGCGTTGATGGAGCGGGAGGGGTCCCAGATACGCAGTATTTT. Protein product: CSVDGAGGVPDTQYF.

V is TRBV20-1 and J is TRBJ2-1, with 9 bases matching TRBD2. The CDR3 runs 17 residues. Germline CDR1 and CDR2: DFQATT and SNEGSKA (reference sequence). Trimming removed 0 bases from V and 0 bases from J; junction bases left unmatched: 6. The CDR3: CSAREIAGEASYNEQFF. The CDR3 region has the DNA TGCAGTGCTAGAGAGATAGCGGGAGAGGCCTCCTACAATGAGCAGTTCTTC.

This clonotype was seen more than once but under ten times. The chain carries TRBV20-1 and TRBJ2-1; TRBD2 agrees at 11 bases. CDR1 and CDR2 from the germline V gene are DFQATT and SNEGSKA (reference sequence). The CDR3 contains 16 residues. Trimming removed 2 bases from V and 0 bases from J; junction bases left unmatched: 3. The CDR3 DNA sequence: TGCAGTGCTAGAACTAGCGGGAGCCTCTCCTACAATGAGCAGTTCTTC. This sequence encodes CSARTSGSLSYNEQFF.

This clonotype has a count of ten or more. The chain uses TRBV7-6 and TRBJ2-2, with 10 bases identical to TRBD1. Germline V gene sequence: CDR1 SGHVS, CDR2 FNYEAQ. The CDR3 is 17 residues long. The junction had 5 bases not matched to a gene; V was cut back by 1 base and J by 3 bases. CDR3 sequence: CASSLGPGQGYTGELFF. DNA for the CDR3: TGTGCCAGCAGCTTAGGACCGGGACAGGGGTACACCGGGGAGCTGTTTTTT.

This clonotype was counted at least ten times. The chain recombines TRBV5-1 with TRBJ2-6; the match to TRBD1 covers 10 bases. This CDR3 comprises 17 residues. V lost 2 bases, J lost 1 base, and 3 bases stayed unmatched. Germline values: CDR1 SGHRS, CDR2 YFSETQ. This CDR3 is CASSFGTGVSGANVLTF. As DNA, the CDR3 is TGCGCCAGCAGCTTTGGGACAGGGGTTTCTGGGGCCAACGTCCTGACTTTC.

The chain has TRBV30 and TRBJ2-5, with D maybe TRBD2 (5 bases). Germline V CDR1 and CDR2: GTSNPN, SVGIG (reference sequence). V was cut by 5 bases and J by 9 bases, with 13 bases left in between. This CDR3 is 11 amino acids long. The CDR3 here is CAWRTAGAQYF. The CDR3 region has the DNA TGTGCCTGGCGAACCGCCGGGGCCCAGTACTTC.

This clonotype has just a few counts. The chain links TRBV20-1 to TRBJ2-4; D gene ambiguous. The V end was cut by 2 bases, the J end by 0 bases, with 2 bases between. The CDR3 contains 12 residues. Germline CDR1 and CDR2: DFQATT and SNEGSKA (reference sequence). In nucleotides, the CDR3 is TGCAGTGCTAGATCAGCCAAAAACATTCAGTACTTC. It yields the protein CSARSAKNIQYF.

The gene calls are TRBV29-1 and TRBJ1-4; unclear D gene. Germline V gene data show CDR1 as SQVTM and CDR2 as ANQGSEA. The CDR3 covers 11 residues. V shed 4 bases and J shed 8 bases, with 8 bases lying between them. The CDR3 region is CSVGTVEKLFF. For the CDR3, the DNA is TGCAGCGTTGGGACCGTCGAAAAACTGTTTTTT. The full variable domain, with the rest looked up from reference TRBV29-1 and TRBJ1-4, is SAVISQKPSRDICQRGTSLTIQCQVDSQVTMMFWYRQQPGQSLTLIATANQGSEATYESGFVIDKFPISRPNLTFSTLTVSNMSPEDSSIYLCSVGTVEKLFFGSGTQLSVL.

This clonotype appeared many times. This rearrangement joins TRBV20-1 to TRBJ2-2; TRBD1 agrees at 7 bases. The CDR3 contains 17 residues. V was clipped by 5 bases and J by 0 bases; unmatched bases: 12. The germline CDR1 and CDR2 sequences are DFQATT and SNEGSKA (reference sequence). CDR3 nucleotide sequence: TGCAGTGCTTCCGGGACAGAGATTACCTCGAACACCGGGGAGCTGTTTTTT. Translation: CSASGTEITSNTGELFF.

The CDR3, as DNA: TGTGCCAGCAACCCGACAGGAGAAGGTGAAAAACTGTTTTTT. Amino acids: CASNPTGEGEKLFF. This chain links TRBV12-3 or TRBV12-4 with TRBJ1-4; tentatively, D is TRBD1 (6 bases). Deletions cut 7 bases from V and 7 bases from J, with 16 bases between. The CDR3 length is 14 residues.

This clonotype was seen a handful of times. V and J are TRBV20-1 and TRBJ2-2, with TRBD1 matching over 9 bases. Germline trimming cut 3 bases from V and 1 base from J; bases unmatched to any gene: 3. Germline V gene data show CDR1 as DFQATT and CDR2 as SNEGSKA (reference sequence). CDR3 size: 15 residues. The CDR3 is CSASPGQGNTGELFF. As DNA, the CDR3 is TGCAGTGCTAGCCCGGGACAGGGGAACACCGGGGAGCTGTTTTTT.

V gene TRBV25-1 combines with J gene TRBJ2-7, with D possibly being TRBD2 (5 bases). CDR1 MGHDK and CDR2 SYGVNS come from the germline V gene. Trimming removed 2 bases from V and 1 base from J, with 18 bases in between. The CDR3 is 17 residues long. The DNA for the CDR3 is TGTGCCAGCAGTGAACCTGTTCGGAGCGGTTCTTCCTACGAGCAGTACTTC. Protein sequence: CASSEPVRSGSSYEQYF.

This clonotype came up a few times. The rearrangement joins TRBV7-9 to TRBJ1-6; TRBD1 agrees at 9 bases. Per germline, CDR1 SEHNR and CDR2 FQNEAQ (reference sequence). The V segment lost 5 bases and the J segment 7 bases; nucleotides outside the gene matches: 6. This CDR3 has 15 residues. The CDR3 sequence: CASSSRQGENSPLHF. CDR3 DNA: TGTGCCAGCAGCAGCCGACAGGGGGAGAATTCACCCCTCCACTTT.

V usage is TRBV27 and J usage is TRBJ1-1; D is perhaps TRBD1 (6 bases). Trimming pared 7 bases from V and 2 bases from J, leaving 14 bases between. Per germline, CDR1 MNHEY and CDR2 SMNVEV (reference sequence). This CDR3 has 14 residues. The CDR3 sequence: CASTDAGHNTEAFF. CDR3 in DNA: TGTGCCAGCACCGATGCGGGACACAACACTGAAGCTTTCTTT.

This clonotype was seen only a few times. The chain carries TRBV15 and TRBJ2-5, with TRBD1 as a possible D gene (5 bases). CDR1 and CDR2 from the germline V gene are LNHNV and YYDKDF (reference sequence). The CDR3 sequence is 16 residues long. Trimming left V 4 bases short and J 1 base short, with 16 bases between. The CDR3 coding sequence is TGTGCCACCAGCACAGTCCTCGGTAGGGGCCAAGAGACCCAGTACTTC. Its protein is CATSTVLGRGQETQYF.